This TCR beta chain was found in a study of post-analysis software for immune sequencing data. Turning to the study itself: Secondary progressive, relapsing-remitting and progressive-relapsing multiple sclerosis were among the included disease courses. Study observations and caveats: Patients showed TRBV5-6, TRBV5-1 and TRBV20-1 among roughly 5 TRBV segments more frequent than in controls.

Unique molecular identifiers were built into the TCR beta cDNA libraries. TCRdb fed the PCR reads into MiXCR, producing one record per CDR3 protein. This table holds approximately 730,000 distinct CDR3 sequences, about 43% found once. This CDR3 region has 12 residues. Trimming left V 6 bases short and J 3 bases short, with 7 bases between. As concerns this clonotype: The antigen remains undetermined.

The V call is TRBV12-3 or TRBV12-4, the J call TRBJ2-3; the D is unclear. The receptor's source is a girl aged 5-17 years with multiple sclerosis. Sequencing was carried out using blood. In DNA form, the CDR3 reads TGTGCCAGCAGAATAGGGACAGATACGCAGTATTTT. Translated, it gives CASRIGTDTQYF.